The clone carrying this T cell receptor beta chain was found a few times. This entry comes from a study of identical twins' blood T cells. TCRdb recomputed calls from the 5' RACE reads with MiXCR, one row per CDR3 protein. The sample shows hundreds of thousands of distinct CDR3 sequences, over 25% of them seen only once. This CDR3 has 13 amino acids. V lost 5 bases to trimming and J lost 3 bases, with 10 bases between them. This receptor was taken from a woman aged 18 to 49 in good health. V is TRBV12-3 or TRBV12-4 and J is TRBJ1-2; no clear D gene. Material: PBMCs. Here the CDR3 reads CASSRDSDYGYTF. The DNA for the CDR3 is TGTGCCAGCAGTCGGGATTCGGACTATGGCTACACCTTC.